This T cell receptor beta chain was sequenced in a study of PD-1 blockade in mismatch repair-deficient tumors. The CDR3 extends over 14 amino acids. CDR1 is MGHRA, CDR2 YSYEKL, per germline. V lost 1 base and J lost 5, with 12 bases in between. The method was immunoSEQ multiplex PCR; TCRdb's version includes in-frame clones alone and lacks a portion of them. This table has about 23,000 clones, 83% appearing once. Sequencing used peripheral blood, obtained 12 weeks after starting pembrolizumab. This receptor was obtained from an adult with mismatch repair-deficient cancer. The V and J genes are TRBV4-1 and TRBJ2-7; possible D gene TRBD2, 6 bases. CDR3 residues: CASSQVGGSHEQYF. Here the CDR3 DNA reads TGCGCCAGCAGCCAAGTTGGGGGGAGTCACGAGCAGTACTTC.